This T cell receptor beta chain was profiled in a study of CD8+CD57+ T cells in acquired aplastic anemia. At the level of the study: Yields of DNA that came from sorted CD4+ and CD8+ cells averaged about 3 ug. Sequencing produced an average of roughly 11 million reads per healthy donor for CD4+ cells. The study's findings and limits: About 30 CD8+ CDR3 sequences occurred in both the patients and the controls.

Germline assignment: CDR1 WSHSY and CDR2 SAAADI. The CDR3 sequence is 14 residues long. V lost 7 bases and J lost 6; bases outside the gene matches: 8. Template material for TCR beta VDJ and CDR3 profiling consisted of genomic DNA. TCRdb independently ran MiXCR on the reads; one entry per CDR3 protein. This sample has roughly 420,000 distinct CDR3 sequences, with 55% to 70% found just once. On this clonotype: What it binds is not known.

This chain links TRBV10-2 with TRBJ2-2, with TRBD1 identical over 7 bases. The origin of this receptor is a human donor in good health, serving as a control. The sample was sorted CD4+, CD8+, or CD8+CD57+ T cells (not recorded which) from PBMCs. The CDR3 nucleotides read TGCGCCAGCAAAGCCGGGACAGACTCCGGGGAGCTGTTTTTT. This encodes CASKAGTDSGELFF.